This T cell receptor beta chain was observed in a study of shared clonotypes between healthy human individuals. Whole-study findings and limits: Only a few donors were included, so the genetic and exposure-history diversity represented was limited. Naive subsets generally had larger estimated richness than memory subsets.

Germline values: CDR1 SNHLY, CDR2 FYNNEI. CDR3 length equals 15 residues. V was shortened by 3 bases and J by 2 bases, with 12 bases between the two germline ends. As for this clone: What it recognizes is unknown.

Replicate PCRs for sorted subsets used approximately 190 ng DNA; this equaled 25,000 to 35,000 T cell genomes. Source study methods: There were no quality scores in the junction-only immunoSEQ sequences, so filtering differed. Sequencing used immunoSEQ multiplex PCR; TCRdb keeps in-frame clones, though not all of them. That table supplies the V and J calls and clone size; D and trimming were determined from the DNA. The sample consists of 650,000 to 800,000 clones, around 70% of them appearing once. The origin of this receptor is a young woman in good health. Sequenced sample: memory CD4+ T cells sorted from blood. Subset denoted: CD45RA-negative fraction. This chain connects TRBV2 to TRBJ2-3; D is tentatively TRBD1 or TRBD2 (5 bases each). The CDR3 region is CASSERGPTTDTQYF. DNA of the CDR3: TGTGCCAGCAGTGAGAGGGGACCTACCACAGATACGCAGTATTTT.